This T cell receptor beta chain was retrieved from a study of control samples from healthy donors and cancer patients. Between the trimmed V and J ends, which lost 8 bases and 3 bases, there was a span of 17 bases. Germline CDR1 is MDHEN and CDR2 is SYDVKM. This CDR3 has 15 residues. Profiling relied on immunoSEQ multiplex PCR, and the TCRdb table lists in-frame clones only, not all of them. The sample includes just over 150,000 clones, roughly 89% of them seen just once. The source is a man aged 30-40 years in good health. This sequence joins TRBV28 and TRBJ2-1; no reliable D call. Material: blood. The CDR3 region has the DNA TGTGCCAGCCGCCAAGGACGGGCCGGCTACAATGAGCAGTTCTTC. This encodes CASRQGRAGYNEQFF.